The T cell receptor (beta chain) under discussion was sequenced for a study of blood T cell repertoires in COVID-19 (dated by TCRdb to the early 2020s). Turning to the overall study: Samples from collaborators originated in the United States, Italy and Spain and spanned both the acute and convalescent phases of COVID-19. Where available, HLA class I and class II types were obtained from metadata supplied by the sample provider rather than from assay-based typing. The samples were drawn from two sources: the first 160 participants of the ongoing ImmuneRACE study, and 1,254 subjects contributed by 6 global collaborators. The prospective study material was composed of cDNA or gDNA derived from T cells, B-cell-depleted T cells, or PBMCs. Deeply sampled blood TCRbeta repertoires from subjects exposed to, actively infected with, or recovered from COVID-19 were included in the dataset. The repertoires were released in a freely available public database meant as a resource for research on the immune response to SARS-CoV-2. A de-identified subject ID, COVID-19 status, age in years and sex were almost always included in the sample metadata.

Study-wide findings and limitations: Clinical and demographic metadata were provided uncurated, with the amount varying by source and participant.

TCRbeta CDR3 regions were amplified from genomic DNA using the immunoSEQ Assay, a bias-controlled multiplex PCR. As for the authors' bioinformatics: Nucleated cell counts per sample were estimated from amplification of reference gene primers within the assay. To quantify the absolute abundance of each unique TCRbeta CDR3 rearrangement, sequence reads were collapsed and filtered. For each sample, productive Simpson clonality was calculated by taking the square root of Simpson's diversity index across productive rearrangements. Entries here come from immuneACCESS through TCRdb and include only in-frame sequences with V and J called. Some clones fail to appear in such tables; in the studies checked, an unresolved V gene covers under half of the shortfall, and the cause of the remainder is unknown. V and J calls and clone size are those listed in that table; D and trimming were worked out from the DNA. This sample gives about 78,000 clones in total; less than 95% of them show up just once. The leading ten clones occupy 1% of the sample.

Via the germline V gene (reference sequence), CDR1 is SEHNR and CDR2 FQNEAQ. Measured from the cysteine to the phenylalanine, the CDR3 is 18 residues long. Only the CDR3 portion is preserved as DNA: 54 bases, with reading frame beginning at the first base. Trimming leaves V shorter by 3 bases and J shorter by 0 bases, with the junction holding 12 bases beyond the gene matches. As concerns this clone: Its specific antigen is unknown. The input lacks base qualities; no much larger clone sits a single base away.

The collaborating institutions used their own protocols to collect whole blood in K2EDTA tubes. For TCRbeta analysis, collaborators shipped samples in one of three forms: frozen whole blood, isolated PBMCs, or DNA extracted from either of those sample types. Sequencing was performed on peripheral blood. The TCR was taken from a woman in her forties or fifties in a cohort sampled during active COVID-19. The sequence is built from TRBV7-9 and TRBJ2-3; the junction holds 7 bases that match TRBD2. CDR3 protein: CASSLRRASGPSTDTQYF. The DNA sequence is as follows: TGTGCCAGCAGCTTGCGGCGGGCTAGCGGCCCTAGCACAGATACGCAGTATTTT. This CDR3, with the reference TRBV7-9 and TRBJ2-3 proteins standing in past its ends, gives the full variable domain DTGVSQNPRHKITKRGQNVTFRCDPISEHNRLYWYRQTLGQGPEFLTYFQNEAQLEKSRLLSDRFSAERPKGSFSTLEIQRTEQGDSAMYLCASSLRRASGPSTDTQYFGPGTRLTVL.